A single sample gave rise to the 26 T cell receptor beta chains below, sequenced in a study of shared clonotypes between healthy human individuals. Method: immunoSEQ multiplex PCR; TCRdb's copy keeps in-frame clones and lacks some. The sample lists around 1,900,000 clones, 80% to 95% seen once, with about 1.7% in the top ten. Naive CD8 cells lacked CD45RO, underwent positive selection for CCR7 and left out terminally differentiated effector memory CD45RA+ cells. The sample comprised naive CD8+ T cells from PBMCs. The receptors originated from a young man in good health. Some clones in this sample may be carry-over from other donors' samples.

This clone was found once. This sequence joins TRBV7-9 and TRBJ2-3; D gene unclear. With 4 bases removed from V and 3 bases from J, the gap between germline ends came to 8 bases. Germline lookup yields CDR1 SEHNR and CDR2 FQNEAQ (reference sequence). The CDR3 has 13 amino acids. The CDR3 coding sequence is TGTGCCAGCAGCTCCACTGAGACAGATACGCAGTATTTT. The encoded protein is CASSSTETDTQYF.

Concerning this clone itself: In the same sample, other DNA sequences code for this CDR3. This chain uses TRBV6-1 with TRBJ1-1, with D perhaps TRBD1 (5 bases). The CDR3 has 13 amino acids. Trimming took off 1 base at V and 2 bases at J, with 5 bases between the two ends. The germline CDR1 and CDR2 sequences are MNHNS and SASEGT. CDR3 sequence reads: CASSEGTNTEAFF. The CDR3 DNA reads TGTGCCAGCAGTGAAGGGACAAACACTGAAGCTTTCTTT.

For the CDR3, the DNA is TGTGCCAGCAGTTTTGATCCAGGGGGCGGGGGCGAGCAGTACTTC. It encodes CASSFDPGGGGEQYF. This chain links TRBV27 with TRBJ2-7, with D perhaps TRBD1 (8 bases). The germline V gene encodes CDR1 MNHEY and CDR2 SMNVEV (reference sequence). V dropped 3 bases and J dropped 6 bases, with 18 bases sitting between them. The CDR3 loop spans 15 amino acids.

The chain combines TRBV14 with TRBJ2-7, with D possibly being TRBD2 (5 bases). This CDR3 comprises 14 residues. The germline CDR1 and CDR2 sequences are SGHDN and FVKESK. Trimming cost V 3 bases and J 1 base, with 10 bases left between them. The CDR3 protein is CASSQPSLSYEQYF. CDR3 nucleotides: TGTGCCAGCAGCCAGCCTAGCTTATCCTACGAGCAGTACTTC.

The V gene is TRBV9, the J gene TRBJ2-7, with 9 nucleotides matching TRBD1. The germline V gene has CDR1 SGDLS and CDR2 YYNGEE. CDR3 length: 16 amino acids. Unmatched junction bases numbered 8, after V lost 2 bases and J lost 2 bases. CDR3 coding DNA: TGTGCCAGCAGCGTCAGACCGGGACAGGGCCCCTACGAGCAGTACTTC. Its translation is CASSVRPGQGPYEQYF. Supplemented by reference TRBV9 and TRBJ2-7, the full variable domain reads DSGVTQTPKHLITATGQRVTLRCSPRSGDLSVYWYQQSLDQGLQFLIQYYNGEERAKGNILERFSAQQFPDLHSELNLSSLELGDSALYFCASSVRPGQGPYEQYFGPGTRLTVT.

This sequence joins TRBV7-9 and TRBJ2-2, with TRBD2 identical over 10 bases. The CDR3 totals 17 residues. CDR1 is SEHNR, CDR2 FQNEAQ, per germline (reference sequence). The V gene end was trimmed by 2 bases and the J gene end by 7 bases; junction bases not matched to a gene: 10. DNA for the CDR3: TGTGCCAGCAGCTTAATTGATCCTAGCGGGAGAGACGGGGAGCTGTTTTTT. Its protein product is CASSLIDPSGRDGELFF.

The chain recombines TRBV6-5 with TRBJ1-5; 8 bases fit TRBD1. Per the germline V gene, CDR1 is MNHEY and CDR2 is SVGAGI. The trim removed 5 bases at V and 4 bases at J, leaving 4 bases unmatched. The CDR3 spans 14 residues. This CDR3 reads CASSNQGANQPQHF. The CDR3, as DNA: TGTGCCAGCAGTAACCAGGGGGCGAATCAGCCCCAGCATTTT.

The chain recombines TRBV7-3 with TRBJ2-1; D is ambiguous. Germline-derived CDR1 and CDR2 are SGHTA and FQGTGA. V was shortened by 1 base and J by 6 bases, with 4 bases between the two germline ends. This CDR3 has 12 residues. The CDR3 sequence: CASSLNSNEQFF. The CDR3 nucleotides read TGTGCCAGCAGCTTAAATTCCAATGAGCAGTTCTTC.

The chain employs TRBV29-1 and TRBJ2-5; 11 bases match TRBD2. The J call may be incorrect, as the DNA end agrees better with TRBJ2-7. Per the germline V gene, CDR1 is SQVTM and CDR2 is ANQGSEA. This CDR3 is built from 14 residues. The CDR3: CSGGAGTSGYEQYF. DNA of the CDR3: TGCAGCGGGGGGGCCGGGACTAGCGGCTACGAGCAGTACTTC.

This chain uses TRBV7-6 with TRBJ2-7; TRBD1 matches 10 bases. V lost 4 bases, J lost 6 bases, and 9 bases stayed unmatched. The V gene's germline CDR1 is SGHVS and CDR2 FNYEAQ. This CDR3 region has 15 residues. CDR3 region: CASSSLGQGLGEQYF. The CDR3 nucleotides are TGTGCCAGCAGCTCCCTGGGACAGGGGCTAGGCGAGCAGTACTTC.

The chain employs TRBV6-5 and TRBJ1-2; the D gene is possibly TRBD1 (5 bases). The V gene's germline CDR1 is MNHEY and CDR2 SVGAGI. There are 15 residues in the CDR3. The V and J ends lost 6 bases and 2 bases respectively, with 16 bases between them. CDR3: CASSQTPGLNYGYTF. In DNA form, the CDR3 reads TGTGCCAGCAGCCAAACTCCGGGACTCAACTATGGCTACACCTTC.

This chain links TRBV6-1 with TRBJ2-7; a possible D gene is TRBD1 (6 bases). The germline V gene encodes CDR1 MNHNS and CDR2 SASEGT. The CDR3 extends over 14 amino acids. Trimming left V 5 bases short and J 3 bases short, with 14 bases between. CDR3 loop: CASSSRGTLYEQYF. Written as DNA, the CDR3 is TGTGCCAGCAGTAGCAGGGGCACCCTCTACGAGCAGTACTTC.

The rearrangement uses TRBV11-2 and TRBJ2-5; D is uncertain. V was trimmed by 5 bases and J by 3 bases, leaving 7 bases between them. The CDR3 spans 12 residues. The germline gives CDR1 SGHAT, CDR2 FQNNGV. CDR3 coding DNA: TGTGCCAGCAGCCGGTTTGAAGAGACCCAGTACTTC. It is translated as CASSRFEETQYF.

The chain employs TRBV10-2 and TRBJ2-3, with 7 bases lining up with TRBD2. The germline V gene encodes CDR1 WSHSY and CDR2 SAAADI. This CDR3 is built from 17 residues. The trim removed 2 bases at V and 3 bases at J, leaving 11 bases unmatched. DNA of the CDR3: TGCGCCAGCAGTGAGCGACTAGCTTTACTCAAGACAGATACGCAGTATTTT. The encoded protein is CASSERLALLKTDTQYF.

The rearrangement uses TRBV28 and TRBJ2-5; D is possibly TRBD1 (6 bases). V gave up 5 bases and J gave up 3 bases, with 16 bases separating them. The CDR3 covers 15 residues. Germline V gene lookup returns CDR1 MDHEN and CDR2 SYDVKM. CDR3 amino acids: CASSGRTELKETQYF. In DNA, the CDR3 is TGTGCCAGCAGTGGGCGGACAGAACTAAAAGAGACCCAGTACTTC.

Only one count was recorded for this clone. The V call is TRBV18, the J call TRBJ2-1, with 9 bases aligning to TRBD2. This CDR3 contains 17 residues. Germline trimming cut 0 bases from V and 7 bases from J; bases unmatched to any gene: 10. The germline V gene encodes CDR1 KGHSH and CDR2 LQKENI. CDR3 DNA: TGTGCCAGCTCACCACCACAAATAGCGGGAGCTGTAAATGAGCAGTTCTTC. As protein: CASSPPQIAGAVNEQFF.

This clone was picked up one time. This sequence joins TRBV7-2 and TRBJ2-7; D may be TRBD1 or TRBD2 (5 bases each). Between the trimmed V and J ends, which lost 7 bases and 6 bases, there was a span of 13 bases. The CDR3 loop spans 12 amino acids. Germline V CDR1 and CDR2: SGHTA, FQGNSA. The DNA of the CDR3 is TGTGCCAGCACCTCTATGAGGGGCGAGCAGTACTTC. Its protein is CASTSMRGEQYF.

The V gene is TRBV5-4, the J gene TRBJ1-1; the D gene is possibly TRBD1 (6 bases). Germline assignment: CDR1 SGHNT and CDR2 YYREEE (reference sequence). The CDR3 spans 14 residues. Trimming removed 4 bases from V and 1 base from J, with 11 bases in between. Written as DNA, the CDR3 is TGTGCCAGCAGCCGCCGGGACAAGAACACTGAAGCTTTCTTT. This codes for CASSRRDKNTEAFF.

The chain carries TRBV27 and TRBJ2-7; D possibly matches TRBD1 or TRBD2 (6 bases each). CDR1 and CDR2 from the germline V gene are MNHEY and SMNVEV (reference sequence). The CDR3 extends over 13 amino acids. V was shortened by 7 bases and J by 5 bases, with 15 bases between the two germline ends. CDR3 protein: CASIRGEFHEQYF. CDR3 coding DNA: TGTGCCAGCATTAGGGGGGAGTTCCACGAGCAGTACTTC.

CDR3 sequence reads: CASSLHGGGVAKGQETQYF. The DNA for the CDR3 is TGTGCCAGCAGCTTACATGGTGGCGGGGTAGCGAAGGGCCAAGAGACCCAGTACTTC. The chain recombines TRBV11-2 with TRBJ2-5; possible D gene TRBD2, 6 bases. This CDR3 spans 19 amino acids. Germline CDR1 and CDR2: SGHAT and FQNNGV. Trimming removed 2 bases at V and 1 base at J, with 23 bases between.

The V and J genes are TRBV7-9 and TRBJ1-2; D perhaps matches TRBD1 (6 bases). Trimming left V 3 bases short and J 6 bases short, with 17 bases between. Germline assignment: CDR1 SEHNR and CDR2 FQNEAQ (reference sequence). The CDR3 contains 15 residues. CDR3 sequence reads: CASSLPGPGGDGYTF. CDR3 in DNA: TGTGCCAGCAGCTTGCCGGGACCCGGGGGCGATGGCTACACCTTC.

This chain uses TRBV7-9 with TRBJ2-2; D uncertain. V lost 0 bases, J lost 1 base, and 6 bases lay in between. Germline CDR1 SEHNR, CDR2 FQNEAQ (reference sequence). The CDR3 loop spans 15 amino acids. The CDR3 protein is CASSLASENTGELFF. The CDR3 DNA reads as TGTGCCAGCAGCTTAGCATCAGAGAACACCGGGGAGCTGTTTTTT. Variable domain in full (rest from reference TRBV7-9 and TRBJ2-2): DTGVSQNPRHKITKRGQNVTFRCDPISEHNRLYWYRQTLGQGPEFLTYFQNEAQLEKSRLLSDRFSAERPKGSFSTLEIQRTEQGDSAMYLCASSLASENTGELFFGEGSRLTVL.

This clone was found once. The genes are TRBV5-1 and TRBJ1-1; 7 nucleotides agree with TRBD1. CDR3 length equals 13 residues. V lost 4 bases and J lost 4; bases outside the gene matches: 4. Germline values: CDR1 SGHRS, CDR2 YFSETQ. As DNA, the CDR3 is TGCGCCAGCAGCCCGACAGGGTTCACTGAAGCTTTCTTT. Its translation is CASSPTGFTEAFF.

CDR3 amino acids: CASSSTGMGTGELFF. In DNA, the CDR3 is TGTGCCAGCAGCTCGACAGGGATGGGGACCGGGGAGCTGTTTTTT. The rearrangement joins TRBV7-9 to TRBJ2-2, with 7 bases aligning to TRBD1. The V gene's germline CDR1 is SEHNR and CDR2 FQNEAQ (reference sequence). The length of the CDR3 is 15 residues. With V trimmed by 4 bases and J by 5 bases, 7 bases remained unmatched.

This chain links TRBV28 with TRBJ1-2, with 8 bases aligning to TRBD1. CDR1 is MDHEN, CDR2 SYDVKM, per germline. V gave up 5 bases and J gave up 7 bases; unmatched junction bases: 9. The CDR3 runs to 14 residues. CDR3 sequence reads: CASSGYGTGRGYTF. DNA for the CDR3: TGTGCCAGCAGTGGATACGGGACAGGTCGTGGCTACACCTTC.

Remarks on this clone: Other nucleotide sequences in the sample specify the same CDR3. This chain uses TRBV11-2 with TRBJ2-1, with D tentatively TRBD1 or TRBD2 (5 bases each). From germline, CDR1 is SGHAT and CDR2 FQNNGV. This CDR3 contains 14 residues. Trimming stripped 5 bases from V and 4 bases from J, with 12 bases between. The DNA for the CDR3 is TGTGCCAGCAGCCCAGGGACCGGTTACAATGAGCAGTTCTTC. This gives the protein CASSPGTGYNEQFF.